This record concerns one TCR beta chain sequence. The data were obtained in a study of technical replicates of blood from four donors. The data were produced by immunoSEQ multiplex PCR, yet TCRdb's version contains in-frame clones alone and is incomplete. Here the sample spans about 97,000 clones, around 96% being singletons. Germline lookup yields CDR1 SGDLS and CDR2 YYNGEE. Unmatched junction bases numbered 4, after V lost 3 bases and J lost 6 bases. This CDR3 comprises 13 residues. The receptor comes from a human donor in good health. This chain joins TRBV9 and TRBJ2-3; 7 positions agree with TRBD1. Sequencing was carried out using T cells isolated from PBMCs. For the CDR3, the DNA is TGTGCCAGCAGCGGGACAGGAATTGATACGCAGTATTTT. It codes for CASSGTGIDTQYF. Full variable domain (outside the CDR3, taken from reference TRBV9 and TRBJ2-3): DSGVTQTPKHLITATGQRVTLRCSPRSGDLSVYWYQQSLDQGLQFLIQYYNGEERAKGNILERFSAQQFPDLHSELNLSSLELGDSALYFCASSGTGIDTQYFGPGTRLTVL.